This T cell receptor beta chain appears in the sequencing data of a study of blood T cells in healthy people across ages. This clonotype was observed a handful of times. The antigen is unknown. At one end, the junction sequence differs from germline, possibly due to a read error. Study results and caveats: Naive and antigen-experienced cells were not separated, limiting conclusive comparison.

Next came a second PCR, run for roughly 6 to 11 cycles, which used a sample-barcoded 5' primer along with a J-beta primer mix. Each cDNA molecule carried a tag from a template-switch adaptor that contained 12 random nucleotides. Any given sample supplied a minimum of 2.5 million CDR3-containing paired-end reads. TCRdb fed the 5' RACE reads into MiXCR, producing one record per CDR3 protein. The table includes about 1.5 million distinct CDR3 sequences, approximately 42% detected once. Per germline, CDR1 MNHEY and CDR2 SMNVEV (reference sequence). This CDR3 is 13 amino acids long. This rearrangement joins TRBV27 to TRBJ1-5; D not resolved. The receptor was derived from a woman under 30 in good health. Sequenced material: blood. The CDR3 here is CTSSLGETQPQHF. In nucleotides, the CDR3 is TGTACCAGCAGTTTAGGAGAGACCCAGCCCCAGCATTTT.